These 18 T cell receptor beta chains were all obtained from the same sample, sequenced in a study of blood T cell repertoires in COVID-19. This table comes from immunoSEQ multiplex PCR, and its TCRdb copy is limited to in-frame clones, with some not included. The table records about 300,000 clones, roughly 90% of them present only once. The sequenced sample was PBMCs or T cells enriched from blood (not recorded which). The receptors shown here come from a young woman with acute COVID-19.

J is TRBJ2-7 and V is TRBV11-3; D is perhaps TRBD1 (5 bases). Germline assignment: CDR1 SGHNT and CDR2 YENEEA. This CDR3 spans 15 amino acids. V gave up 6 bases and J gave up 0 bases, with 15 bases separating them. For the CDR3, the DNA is TGTGCCAGCAGATTCGACAGCTTCAACTCCTACGAGCAGTACTTC. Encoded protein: CASRFDSFNSYEQYF.

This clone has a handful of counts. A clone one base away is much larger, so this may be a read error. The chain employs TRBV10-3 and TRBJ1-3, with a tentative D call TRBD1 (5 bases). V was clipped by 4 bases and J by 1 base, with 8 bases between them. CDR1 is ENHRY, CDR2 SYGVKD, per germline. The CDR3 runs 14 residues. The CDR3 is CAISVAGSGNTIYF. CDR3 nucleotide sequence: TGTGCCATCAGTGTGGCAGGGTCTGGAAACACCATATATTTT.

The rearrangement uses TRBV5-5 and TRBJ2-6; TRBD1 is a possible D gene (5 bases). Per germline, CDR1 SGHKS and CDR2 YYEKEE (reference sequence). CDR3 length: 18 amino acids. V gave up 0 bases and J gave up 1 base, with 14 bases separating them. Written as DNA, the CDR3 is TGTGCCAGCAGCTTGGAAGCAGGGTACCGATCTGGGGCCAACGTCCTGACTTTC. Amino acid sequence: CASSLEAGYRSGANVLTF.

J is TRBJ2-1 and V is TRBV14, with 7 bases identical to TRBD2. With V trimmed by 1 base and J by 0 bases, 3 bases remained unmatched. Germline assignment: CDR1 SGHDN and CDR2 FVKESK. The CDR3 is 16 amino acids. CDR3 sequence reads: CASSQVGGSSYNEQFF. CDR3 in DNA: TGTGCCAGCAGCCAAGTCGGCGGGAGCTCCTACAATGAGCAGTTCTTC.

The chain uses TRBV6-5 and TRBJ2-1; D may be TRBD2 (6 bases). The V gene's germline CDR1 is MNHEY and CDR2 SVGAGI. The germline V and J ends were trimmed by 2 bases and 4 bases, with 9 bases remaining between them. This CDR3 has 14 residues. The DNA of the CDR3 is TGTGCCAGCAGTTACGGGGCGGGATACAATGAGCAGTTCTTC. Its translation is CASSYGAGYNEQFF.

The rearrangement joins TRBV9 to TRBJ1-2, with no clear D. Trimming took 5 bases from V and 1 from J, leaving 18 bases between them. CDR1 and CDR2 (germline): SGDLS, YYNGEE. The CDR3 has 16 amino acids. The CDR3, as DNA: TGTGCCAGCAGTCCGAGACACGAACCATTTAACTATGGCTACACCTTC. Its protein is CASSPRHEPFNYGYTF. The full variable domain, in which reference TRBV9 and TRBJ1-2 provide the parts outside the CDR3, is DSGVTQTPKHLITATGQRVTLRCSPRSGDLSVYWYQQSLDQGLQFLIQYYNGEERAKGNILERFSAQQFPDLHSELNLSSLELGDSALYFCASSPRHEPFNYGYTFGSGTRLTVV.

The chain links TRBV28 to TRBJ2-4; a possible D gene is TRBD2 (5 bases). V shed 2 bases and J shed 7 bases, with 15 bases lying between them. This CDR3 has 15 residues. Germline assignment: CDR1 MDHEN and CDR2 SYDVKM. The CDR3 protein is CASSLQTHPGNIQYF. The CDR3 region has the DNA TGTGCCAGCAGTTTACAAACCCACCCGGGGAACATTCAGTACTTC.

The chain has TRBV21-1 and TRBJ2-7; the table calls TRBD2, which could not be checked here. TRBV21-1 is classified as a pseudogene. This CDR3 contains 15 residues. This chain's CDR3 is CASSLGEGEPYEQYF. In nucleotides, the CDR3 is TGTGCCAGCAGCCTAGGGGAGGGGGAGCCCTACGAGCAGTACTTC.

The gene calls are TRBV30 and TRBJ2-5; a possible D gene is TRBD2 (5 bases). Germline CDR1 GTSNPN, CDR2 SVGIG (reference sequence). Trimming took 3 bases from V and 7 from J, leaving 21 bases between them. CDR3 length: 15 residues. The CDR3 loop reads CAWSFPGSHSGTQYF. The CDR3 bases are TGTGCCTGGAGCTTTCCGGGATCCCACTCGGGGACCCAGTACTTC.

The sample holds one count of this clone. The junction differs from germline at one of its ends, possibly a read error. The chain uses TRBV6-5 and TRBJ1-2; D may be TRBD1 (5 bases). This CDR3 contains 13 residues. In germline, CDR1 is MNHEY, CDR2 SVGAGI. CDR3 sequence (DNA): TGTGCCAGCAGTTCCCCGCGGGACTCCCTAACATTCTTC. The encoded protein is CASSSPRDSLTFF.

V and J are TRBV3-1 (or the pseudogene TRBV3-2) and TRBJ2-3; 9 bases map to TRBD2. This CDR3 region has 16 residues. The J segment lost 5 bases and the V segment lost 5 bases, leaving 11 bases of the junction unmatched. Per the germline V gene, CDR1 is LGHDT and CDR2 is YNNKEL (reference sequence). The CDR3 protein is CASSFPGAGGEDTQYF. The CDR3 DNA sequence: TGTGCCAGCAGCTTCCCTGGGGCGGGAGGGGAAGATACGCAGTATTTT.

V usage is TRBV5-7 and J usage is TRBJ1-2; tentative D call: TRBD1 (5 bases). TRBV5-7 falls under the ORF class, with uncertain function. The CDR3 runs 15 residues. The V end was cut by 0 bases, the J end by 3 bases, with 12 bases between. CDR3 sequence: CASSLGQGWYYGYTF. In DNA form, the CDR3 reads TGTGCCAGCAGCTTGGGGCAGGGTTGGTACTATGGCTACACCTTC.

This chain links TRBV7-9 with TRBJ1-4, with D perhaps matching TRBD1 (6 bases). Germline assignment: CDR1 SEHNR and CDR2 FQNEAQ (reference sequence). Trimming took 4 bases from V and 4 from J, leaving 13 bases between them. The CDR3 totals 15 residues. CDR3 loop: CASSSNRAGNEKLFF. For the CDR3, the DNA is TGTGCCAGCAGCTCCAACAGGGCTGGTAATGAAAAACTGTTTTTT.

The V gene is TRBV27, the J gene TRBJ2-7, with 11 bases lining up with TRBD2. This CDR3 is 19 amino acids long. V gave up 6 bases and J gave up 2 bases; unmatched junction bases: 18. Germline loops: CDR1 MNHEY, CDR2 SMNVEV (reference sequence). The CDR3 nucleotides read TGTGCCAGCAGGGCCTTGGGACTAGCGGAAATCGAAAAAACCTACGAGCAGTACTTC. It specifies CASRALGLAEIEKTYEQYF.

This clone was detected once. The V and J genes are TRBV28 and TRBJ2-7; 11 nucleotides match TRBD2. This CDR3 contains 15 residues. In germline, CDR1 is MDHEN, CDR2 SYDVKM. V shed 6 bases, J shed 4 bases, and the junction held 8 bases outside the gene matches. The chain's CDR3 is CASSWIAGGSYEQYF. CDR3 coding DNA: TGTGCCAGCAGCTGGATAGCGGGAGGGAGTTACGAGCAGTACTTC.

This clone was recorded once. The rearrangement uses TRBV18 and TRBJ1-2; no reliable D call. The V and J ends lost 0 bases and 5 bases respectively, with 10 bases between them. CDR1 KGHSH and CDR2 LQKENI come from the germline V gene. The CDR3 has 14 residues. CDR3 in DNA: TGTGCCAGCTCACCACCGTTTTCCCGTTATGGCTACACCTTC. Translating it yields CASSPPFSRYGYTF.

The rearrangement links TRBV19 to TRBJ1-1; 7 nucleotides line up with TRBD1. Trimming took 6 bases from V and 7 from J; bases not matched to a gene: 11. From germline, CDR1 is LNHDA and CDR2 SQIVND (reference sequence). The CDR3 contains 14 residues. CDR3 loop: CASSFGMQGDEAFF. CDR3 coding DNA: TGTGCCAGTAGCTTCGGAATGCAGGGGGATGAAGCTTTCTTT. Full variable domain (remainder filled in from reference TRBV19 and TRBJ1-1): DGGITQSPKYLFRKEGQNVTLSCEQNLNHDAMYWYRQDPGQGLRLIYYSQIVNDFQKGDIAEGYSVSREKKESFPLTVTSAQKNPTAFYLCASSFGMQGDEAFFGQGTRLTVV.

CDR3 sequence reads: CASSKDRAKNTEAFF. The CDR3 DNA follows: TGTGCCAGCAGCAAGGACAGGGCGAAGAACACTGAAGCTTTCTTT. V usage is TRBV9 and J usage is TRBJ1-1; 8 bases are shared with TRBD1. Germline V gives CDR1 SGDLS, CDR2 YYNGEE. The CDR3 has 15 amino acids. V lost 4 bases, J lost 1 base, and 6 bases stayed unmatched.